This entry concerns a single T cell receptor beta chain. This entry is derived from a study of response to subunit inactivated influenza vaccine. Germline CDR1 SGHRS, CDR2 YFSETQ. V lost 4 bases, J lost 6 bases, and 14 bases lay in between. The CDR3 is 14 residues long. MiXCR was run by TCRdb on the RT-PCR reads, yielding one entry per CDR3 protein. The sample lists approximately 700,000 distinct CDR3 sequences, approximately 14% occurring once. V gene TRBV5-1 combines with J gene TRBJ2-1; D not certain. Material: PBMCs from blood, obtained about 13 days after vaccination. This TCR was sampled from a man over 45 who received an inactivated influenza vaccine. The CDR3 sequence: CASSHGSGANEQFF. CDR3 DNA: TGCGCCAGCAGCCATGGTTCGGGCGCCAATGAGCAGTTCTTC.